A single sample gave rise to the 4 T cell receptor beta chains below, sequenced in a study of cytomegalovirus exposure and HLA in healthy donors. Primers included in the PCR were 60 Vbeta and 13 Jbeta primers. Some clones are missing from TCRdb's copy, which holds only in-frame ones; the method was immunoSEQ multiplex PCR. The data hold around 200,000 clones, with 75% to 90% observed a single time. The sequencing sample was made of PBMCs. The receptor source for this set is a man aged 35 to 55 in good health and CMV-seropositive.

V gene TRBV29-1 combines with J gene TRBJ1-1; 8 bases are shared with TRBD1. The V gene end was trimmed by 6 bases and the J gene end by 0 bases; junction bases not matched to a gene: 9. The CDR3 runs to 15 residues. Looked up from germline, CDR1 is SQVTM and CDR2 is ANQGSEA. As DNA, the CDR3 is TGCAGCGTGCCCGACAGGGGAGCAATGAACACTGAAGCTTTCTTT. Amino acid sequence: CSVPDRGAMNTEAFF.

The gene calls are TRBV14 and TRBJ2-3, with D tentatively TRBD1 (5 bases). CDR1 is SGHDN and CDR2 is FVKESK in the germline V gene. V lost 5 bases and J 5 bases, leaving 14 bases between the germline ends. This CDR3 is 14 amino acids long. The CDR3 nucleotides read TGTGCCAGCAGCTCAACGCTTCAGGGAGATACGCAGTATTTT. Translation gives CASSSTLQGDTQYF.

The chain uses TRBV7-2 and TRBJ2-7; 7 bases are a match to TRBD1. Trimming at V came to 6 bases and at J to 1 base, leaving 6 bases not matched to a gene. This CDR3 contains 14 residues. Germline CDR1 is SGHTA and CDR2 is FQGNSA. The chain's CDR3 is CASSLLDRSYEQYF. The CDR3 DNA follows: TGTGCCAGCAGTTTATTGGACAGGTCCTACGAGCAGTACTTC.

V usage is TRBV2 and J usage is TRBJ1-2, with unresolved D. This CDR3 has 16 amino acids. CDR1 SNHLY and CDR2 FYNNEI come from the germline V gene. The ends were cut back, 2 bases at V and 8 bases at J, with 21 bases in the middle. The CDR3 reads CASSEQPLGELWGYTF. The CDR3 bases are TGTGCCAGCAGTGAACAGCCGCTCGGGGAACTATGGGGCTACACCTTC.